This passage covers 25 T cell receptor beta chains from one sample sequenced in a study of cytomegalovirus exposure and HLA in healthy donors. The PCR used 60 Vbeta and 13 Jbeta primers. TCRdb's table, derived via immunoSEQ multiplex PCR, lists solely in-frame clones and lacks some. Of more than 110,000 clones in the sample, approximately 77% were seen once. The sample taken for sequencing was PBMCs. These receptors came from a woman aged 45 to 65 in good health and CMV-seronegative.

The chain's CDR3 is CATNPQGGVRYEQYF. CDR3 DNA: TGTGCCACCAACCCACAGGGAGGGGTAAGGTACGAGCAGTACTTC. The chain uses TRBV28 and TRBJ2-7; possible D gene TRBD2, 7 bases. Germline CDR1 is MDHEN and CDR2 is SYDVKM. Trimming took 10 bases from V and 4 from J, leaving 23 bases between them. CDR3 length equals 15 residues.

The gene calls are TRBV5-1 and TRBJ2-5; 9 bases line up with TRBD2. The V segment lost 5 bases and the J segment 5 bases; nucleotides outside the gene matches: 10. The CDR3 covers 15 residues. The germline V gene has CDR1 SGHRS and CDR2 YFSETQ. The CDR3 region is CASSRGGAGGETQYF. In DNA form, the CDR3 reads TGCGCCAGCAGTCGCGGGGGGGCCGGAGGGGAGACCCAGTACTTC.

This clone was observed a handful of times. The chain employs TRBV5-1 and TRBJ2-7; 7 bases agree with TRBD2. Per the germline V gene, CDR1 is SGHRS and CDR2 is YFSETQ. CDR3 length equals 14 residues. J gave up 2 bases and V 6 bases, and 8 bases lay outside the gene matches. For the CDR3, the DNA is TGCGCCAGCACCAGCGGGGACGGAGCCTACGAGCAGTACTTC. Translated, it gives CASTSGDGAYEQYF. The full variable domain, with the rest looked up from reference TRBV5-1 and TRBJ2-7, is KAGVTQTPRYLIKTRGQQVTLSCSPISGHRSVSWYQQTPGQGLQFLFEYFSETQRNKGNFPGRFSGRQFSNSRSEMNVSTLELGDSALYLCASTSGDGAYEQYFGPGTRLTVT.

This clone was seen once. V usage is TRBV4-3 and J usage is TRBJ2-3, with 8 bases identical to TRBD2. The ends lost 0 bases at V and 0 bases at J; junction bases unmatched: 5. From germline, CDR1 is LGHNA and CDR2 YSLEER. The CDR3 contains 17 residues. CDR3 residues: CASSQDWTSPSTDTQYF. The DNA of the CDR3 is TGCGCCAGCAGCCAAGATTGGACTAGCCCTAGCACAGATACGCAGTATTTT.

The genes are TRBV5-4 and TRBJ2-1, with 9 bases identical to TRBD2. This CDR3 has 18 residues. The germline gives CDR1 SGHNT, CDR2 YYREEE (reference sequence). With 4 bases clipped from V and 4 bases from J, the junction kept 15 bases outside the gene matches. In DNA, the CDR3 is TGTGCCAGCAGCGGGCGCCTAGCGGGGTCGGGTTTATACAATGAGCAGTTCTTC. Amino acids: CASSGRLAGSGLYNEQFF.

V is TRBV5-1 and J is TRBJ1-3; no clear D. The CDR3 is 15 residues long. Between the trimmed V and J ends, which lost 4 bases and 5 bases, there was a span of 16 bases. Germline CDR1 and CDR2: SGHRS and YFSETQ. The CDR3 spells CASSLTPKERNTIYF. The CDR3 DNA reads as TGCGCCAGCAGCCTGACCCCAAAGGAGAGAAACACCATATATTTT.

The chain links TRBV4-2 to TRBJ1-6; D is unclear. The CDR3 spans 15 residues. CDR1 is LGHNA and CDR2 is YNFKEQ in the germline V gene. V lost 0 bases, J lost 6 bases, and 9 bases lay in between. The DNA of the CDR3 is TGTGCCAGCAGCCAAGATCTGAACAGTAATTCACCCCTCCACTTT. Protein: CASSQDLNSNSPLHF.

This clone was detected only once. The CDR3, as DNA: TGTGCCAGCAGTTTAGTGACAGGGGACGAGCAGTACTTC. Its translation: CASSLVTGDEQYF. The V and J genes are TRBV28 and TRBJ2-5, with TRBD1 matching 8 bases. The closer fit of TRBJ2-7 to the DNA end suggests the J call may be wrong. This CDR3 is built from 13 residues. Looked up from germline, CDR1 is MDHEN and CDR2 is SYDVKM.

V gene TRBV11-3 combines with J gene TRBJ2-7; no clear D gene. With 4 bases removed from V and 6 bases from J, the gap between germline ends came to 10 bases. From germline, CDR1 is SGHNT and CDR2 YENEEA. CDR3 length: 12 amino acids. The CDR3 spells CASSSRQGEQYF. In DNA, the CDR3 is TGTGCCAGCAGCTCCCGACAAGGCGAGCAGTACTTC.

In its sample, this clone was seen once. This chain joins TRBV28 and TRBJ1-2, with D possibly TRBD1 on 6 matching bases. The CDR3 covers 13 residues. CDR1 and CDR2 from the germline V gene are MDHEN and SYDVKM. With 3 bases removed from V and 5 bases from J, the gap between germline ends came to 10 bases. The CDR3 DNA sequence: TGTGCCAGCAGTTTCAAGGGGGAATATGGCTACACCTTC. Its translation: CASSFKGEYGYTF.

The chain is built from TRBV12-5 and TRBJ2-3; 9 bases align to TRBD2. Germline V gene data show CDR1 as LGHNT and CDR2 as FRNRAP. V dropped 4 bases and J dropped 2; count of bases not matched to a gene: 7. This CDR3 comprises 16 residues. CDR3 loop: CASGSISGGHTDTQYF. The CDR3 DNA is TGTGCTAGTGGTTCAATTAGCGGGGGCCACACAGATACGCAGTATTTT.

The chain joins TRBV4-3 to TRBJ1-2; 12 bases match TRBD1. V was clipped by 3 bases and J by 6 bases; unmatched bases: 11. In germline, CDR1 is LGHNA, CDR2 YSLEER. The CDR3 extends over 17 amino acids. In DNA, the CDR3 is TGCGCCAGCAGCCAGCTACTCGCAGGGACAGGGGGCAATGGCTACACCTTC. This encodes CASSQLLAGTGGNGYTF.

The V gene is TRBV5-6, the J gene TRBJ1-2, with a possible D match to TRBD1 (6 bases). V was cut by 0 bases and J by 2 bases, with 11 bases left in between. This CDR3 comprises 15 residues. Germline lookup yields CDR1 SGHDT and CDR2 YYEEEE. CDR3 bases: TGTGCCAGCAGCTTGGTTCGACAGGCAAACTATGGCTACACCTTC. Translating gives CASSLVRQANYGYTF.

This sequence joins TRBV6-1 and TRBJ2-6, with D possibly TRBD1 on 5 matching bases. Germline lookup yields CDR1 MNHNS and CDR2 SASEGT. Between the trimmed V and J ends, which lost 7 bases and 0 bases, there was a span of 10 bases. The CDR3 is 15 residues long. This CDR3 reads CASTLRASGANVLTF. CDR3 nucleotides: TGTGCCAGCACTCTCAGGGCCTCTGGGGCCAACGTCCTGACTTTC.

This clone was recorded only once. The chain has TRBV7-9 and TRBJ1-5, with TRBD1 matching over 7 bases. Looked up from germline, CDR1 is SEHNR and CDR2 is FQNEAQ (reference sequence). The CDR3 sequence is 15 residues long. V dropped 1 base and J dropped 2; count of bases not matched to a gene: 2. The CDR3 DNA sequence: TGTGCCAGCAGCTTAGGGGACAGAGGCAATCAGCCCCAGCATTTT. Translated: CASSLGDRGNQPQHF. Using reference TRBV7-9 and TRBJ1-5 for the parts outside the CDR3, the full variable domain is DTGVSQNPRHKITKRGQNVTFRCDPISEHNRLYWYRQTLGQGPEFLTYFQNEAQLEKSRLLSDRFSAERPKGSFSTLEIQRTEQGDSAMYLCASSLGDRGNQPQHFGDGTRLSIL.

V gene TRBV19 combines with J gene TRBJ1-1; 9 bases match TRBD1. J lost 3 bases, V lost 6 bases, and 11 bases had no gene match. The CDR3 runs 16 residues. CDR1 is LNHDA, CDR2 SQIVND, per germline (reference sequence). CDR3 amino acids: CASRTLQGAYDTEAFF. The CDR3 DNA is TGTGCCAGTAGGACCTTACAGGGGGCTTATGACACTGAAGCTTTCTTT. The whole variable domain, filled in from reference TRBV19 and TRBJ1-1, reads DGGITQSPKYLFRKEGQNVTLSCEQNLNHDAMYWYRQDPGQGLRLIYYSQIVNDFQKGDIAEGYSVSREKKESFPLTVTSAQKNPTAFYLCASRTLQGAYDTEAFFGQGTRLTVV.

This chain links TRBV7-9 with TRBJ1-6; D is uncertain. V was clipped by 1 base and J by 0 bases, with 4 bases between them. CDR1 and CDR2 (germline): SEHNR, FQNEAQ (reference sequence). The CDR3 length is 15 residues. The CDR3 coding sequence is TGTGCCAGCAGCTTAGACAGCTCCTATAATTCACCCCTCCACTTT. As protein: CASSLDSSYNSPLHF. Based on the CDR3 plus reference TRBV7-9 and TRBJ1-6, the full variable domain is DTGVSQNPRHKITKRGQNVTFRCDPISEHNRLYWYRQTLGQGPEFLTYFQNEAQLEKSRLLSDRFSAERPKGSFSTLEIQRTEQGDSAMYLCASSLDSSYNSPLHFGNGTRLTVT.

The chain is built from TRBV6-5 and TRBJ1-1; weak D call: TRBD1 (5 bases). V was cut by 0 bases and J by 6 bases, with 14 bases left in between. Germline-derived CDR1 and CDR2 are MNHEY and SVGAGI. The CDR3 extends over 15 amino acids. The CDR3 loop reads CASSYSRDSPSEAFF. CDR3 bases: TGTGCCAGCAGTTACTCCCGGGACTCCCCCTCTGAAGCTTTCTTT.

This clone occurred a few times. This chain uses TRBV15 with TRBJ1-3; 7 bases agree with TRBD1. Germline assignment: CDR1 LNHNV and CDR2 YYDKDF (reference sequence). This CDR3 region has 16 residues. V lost 5 bases, J lost 2 bases, and 9 bases stayed unmatched. The CDR3 region is CATSSSRGIAGNTIYF. CDR3 DNA sequence: TGTGCCACCAGCTCAAGCAGGGGGATCGCTGGAAACACCATATATTTT.

V is TRBV18 and J is TRBJ2-3; unclear D gene. The CDR3 has 16 amino acids. Trimming removed 0 bases at V and 4 bases at J, with 14 bases between. CDR1 and CDR2 (germline): KGHSH, LQKENI. The CDR3: CASSPPASQMADTQYF. The CDR3 region has the DNA TGTGCCAGCTCACCACCGGCCTCACAAATGGCAGATACGCAGTATTTT.

The chain joins TRBV6-4 to TRBJ2-3, with 10 positions matching TRBD2. J was trimmed by 4 bases and V by 6 bases; bases with no gene match: 4. The CDR3 is 14 amino acids. Germline V gives CDR1 MRHNA, CDR2 SNTAGT. The CDR3 region is CASSSSGGPDTQYF. CDR3 nucleotide sequence: TGTGCCAGCAGCTCTAGCGGGGGCCCAGATACGCAGTATTTT.

V gene TRBV7-2 combines with J gene TRBJ2-7; TRBD1 is a possible D gene (5 bases). CDR3 length: 14 amino acids. Trimming removed 7 bases at V and 6 bases at J, with 19 bases between. Germline V gene sequence: CDR1 SGHTA, CDR2 FQGNSA. The CDR3 region is CASISESWGGEQYF. In nucleotides, the CDR3 is TGTGCCAGCATCTCTGAAAGCTGGGGCGGCGAGCAGTACTTC.

The chain couples TRBV7-6 to TRBJ2-3; the D gene is possibly TRBD2 (5 bases). Germline V lookup: CDR1 SGHVS, CDR2 FNYEAQ. The V end lost 5 bases, the J end lost 4 bases, and 10 bases lay between the germline ends. The CDR3 sequence is 13 residues long. Here the CDR3 DNA reads TGTGCCAGCAGCCGATTGCGGGCAGATACGCAGTATTTT. It yields the protein CASSRLRADTQYF.

This clone was seen only a few times. The chain links TRBV25-1 to TRBJ2-2, with 8 bases identical to TRBD1. J was trimmed by 3 bases and V by 4 bases; bases with no gene match: 1. Germline V gene data show CDR1 as MGHDK and CDR2 as SYGVNS. The CDR3 consists of 14 residues. The CDR3 DNA reads as TGTGCCAGCAGTGGGACAGGGTACACCGGGGAGCTGTTTTTT. It translates to CASSGTGYTGELFF. The entire variable domain, with the rest obtained from reference TRBV25-1 and TRBJ2-2, is as follows: EADIYQTPRYLVIGTGKKITLECSQTMGHDKMYWYQQDPGMELHLIHYSYGVNSTEKGDLSSESTVSRIRTEHFPLTLESARPSHTSQYLCASSGTGYTGELFFGEGSRLTVL.

This chain connects TRBV27 to TRBJ1-2; perhaps TRBD1 as D (5 bases). V was clipped by 6 bases and J by 6 bases, with 14 bases between them. Germline V gene lookup returns CDR1 MNHEY and CDR2 SMNVEV (reference sequence). The CDR3 is 13 residues long. The CDR3, as DNA: TGTGCCAGCAGCCTCATGGGGGGGAATGGCTACACCTTC. It codes for CASSLMGGNGYTF.